This T cell receptor (beta chain) was recorded in a study of OX40 agonist ivuxolimab in advanced cancers. Whole-study results and caveats: Also present in some nonresponders was a low level of normalized T-cell clonal expansion. More expanded clones were found, on average, in CD8+ than in CD4+ T cells. The CD4+ and CD8+ T cells in the blood had expanded clonally by week 6 at 0.1 to 3.0 mg/kg.

Deletions cut 11 bases from V and 0 bases from J, with 14 bases between. Germline CDR1 and CDR2: SNHLY and FYNNEI. The CDR3 sequence is 13 residues long. A remark on this clone: Its antigen is not known.

The assay was immunoSEQ multiplex PCR, and TCRdb's table has in-frame clones only and misses some. The table lists 80,000 or so clones, roughly nine tenths of them singletons. A history of autoimmune disease or systemic immunosuppression excluded patients. The sequencing used CD4+ or CD8+ T cells sorted from blood, collected in a trial of the OX40 agonist ivuxolimab. V and J are TRBV2 and TRBJ2-7; tentative D call: TRBD1 (6 bases). The source of this sequence is an adult with an advanced solid tumor such as melanoma, head and neck, liver or kidney cancer. DNA for the CDR3: TGTGCCGGCCGACAGGCCCTCTCCTACGAGCAGTACTTC. It yields the protein CAGRQALSYEQYF.